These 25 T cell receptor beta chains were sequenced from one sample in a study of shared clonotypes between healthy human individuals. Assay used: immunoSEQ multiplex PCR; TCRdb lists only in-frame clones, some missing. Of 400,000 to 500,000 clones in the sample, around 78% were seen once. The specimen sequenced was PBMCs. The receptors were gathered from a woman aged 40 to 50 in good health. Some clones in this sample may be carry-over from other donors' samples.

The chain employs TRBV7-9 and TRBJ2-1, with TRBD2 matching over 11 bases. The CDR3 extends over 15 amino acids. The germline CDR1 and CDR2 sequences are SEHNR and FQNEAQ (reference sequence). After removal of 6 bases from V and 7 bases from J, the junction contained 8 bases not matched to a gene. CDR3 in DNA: TGTGCCAGCAGGCCCCAACTAGCGGGAGATAATGAGCAGTTCTTC. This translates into CASRPQLAGDNEQFF.

The CDR3 DNA follows: TGTGCCAGCAACTCCGCGAACACCGGGGAGCTGTTTTTT. Residues: CASNSANTGELFF. The gene calls are TRBV7-9 and TRBJ2-2; the D is unclear. Trimming shortened V by 7 bases and J by 0 bases, and 6 bases separated the two germline ends. Germline V gene sequence: CDR1 SEHNR, CDR2 FQNEAQ (reference sequence). CDR3 size: 13 residues.

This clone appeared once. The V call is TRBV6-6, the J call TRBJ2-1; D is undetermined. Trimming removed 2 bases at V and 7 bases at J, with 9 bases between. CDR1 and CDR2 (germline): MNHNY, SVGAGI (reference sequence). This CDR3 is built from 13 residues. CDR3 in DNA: TGTGCCAGCAGTTACAGTCTGCGGAATGAGCAGTTCTTC. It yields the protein CASSYSLRNEQFF.

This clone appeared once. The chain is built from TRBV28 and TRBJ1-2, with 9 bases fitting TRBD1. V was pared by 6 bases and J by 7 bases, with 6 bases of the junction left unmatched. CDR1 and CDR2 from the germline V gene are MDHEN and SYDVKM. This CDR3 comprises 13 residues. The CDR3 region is CASRSGTGLGYTF. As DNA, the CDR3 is TGTGCCAGCAGATCCGGGACAGGGCTTGGCTACACCTTC.

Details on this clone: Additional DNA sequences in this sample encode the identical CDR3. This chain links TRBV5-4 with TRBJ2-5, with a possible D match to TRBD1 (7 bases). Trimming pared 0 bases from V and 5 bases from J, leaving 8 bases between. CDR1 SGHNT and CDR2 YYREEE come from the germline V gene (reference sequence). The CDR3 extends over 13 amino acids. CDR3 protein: CASSLAGGETQYF. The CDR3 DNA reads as TGTGCCAGCAGCTTGGCAGGGGGGGAGACCCAGTACTTC. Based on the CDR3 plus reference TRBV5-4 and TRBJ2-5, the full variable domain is ETGVTQSPTHLIKTRGQQVTLRCSSQSGHNTVSWYQQALGQGPQFIFQYYREEENGRGNFPPRFSGLQFPNYSSELNVNALELDDSALYLCASSLAGGETQYFGPGTRLLVL.

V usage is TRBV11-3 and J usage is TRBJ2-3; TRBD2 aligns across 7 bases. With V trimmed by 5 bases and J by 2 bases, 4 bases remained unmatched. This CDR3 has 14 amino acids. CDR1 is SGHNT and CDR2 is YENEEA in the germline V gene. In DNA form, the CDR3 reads TGTGCCAGCAGCCGTGCGGGGGACACAGATACGCAGTATTTT. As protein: CASSRAGDTDTQYF.

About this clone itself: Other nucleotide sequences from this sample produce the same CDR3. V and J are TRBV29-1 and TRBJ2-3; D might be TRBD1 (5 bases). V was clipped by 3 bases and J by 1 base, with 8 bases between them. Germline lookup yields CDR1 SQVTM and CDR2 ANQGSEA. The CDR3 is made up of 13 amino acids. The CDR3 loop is CSVEPRGTDTQYF. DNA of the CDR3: TGCAGCGTTGAGCCCAGGGGCACAGATACGCAGTATTTT.

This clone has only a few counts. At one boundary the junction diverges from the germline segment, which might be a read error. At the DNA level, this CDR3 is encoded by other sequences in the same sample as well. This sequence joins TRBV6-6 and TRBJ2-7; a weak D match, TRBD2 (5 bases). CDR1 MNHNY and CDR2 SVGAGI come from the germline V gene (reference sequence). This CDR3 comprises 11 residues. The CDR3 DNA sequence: TGTGCCAGCAGTTACTCGACGGACTTGCACTTC. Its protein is CASSYSTDLHF.

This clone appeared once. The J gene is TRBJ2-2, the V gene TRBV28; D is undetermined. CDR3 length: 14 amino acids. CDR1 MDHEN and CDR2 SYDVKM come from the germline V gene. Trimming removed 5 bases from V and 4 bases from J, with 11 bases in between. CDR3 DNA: TGTGCCAGCAGTCACCGGTGGATCACCGGGGAGCTGTTTTTT. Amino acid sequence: CASSHRWITGELFF.

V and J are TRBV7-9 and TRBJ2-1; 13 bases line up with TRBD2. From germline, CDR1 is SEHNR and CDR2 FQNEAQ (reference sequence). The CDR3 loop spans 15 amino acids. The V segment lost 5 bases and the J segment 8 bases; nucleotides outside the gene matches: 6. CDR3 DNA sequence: TGTGCCAGCAGCGGGACTAGCGGGACTCGCTATGAGCAGTTCTTC. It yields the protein CASSGTSGTRYEQFF.

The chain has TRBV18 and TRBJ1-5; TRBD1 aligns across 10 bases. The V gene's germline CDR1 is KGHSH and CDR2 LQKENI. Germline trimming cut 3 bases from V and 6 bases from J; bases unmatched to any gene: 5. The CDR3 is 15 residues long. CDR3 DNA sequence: TGTGCCAGCTCACCCCCCGGGACAGGGGTTCAGCCCCAGCATTTT. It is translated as CASSPPGTGVQPQHF.

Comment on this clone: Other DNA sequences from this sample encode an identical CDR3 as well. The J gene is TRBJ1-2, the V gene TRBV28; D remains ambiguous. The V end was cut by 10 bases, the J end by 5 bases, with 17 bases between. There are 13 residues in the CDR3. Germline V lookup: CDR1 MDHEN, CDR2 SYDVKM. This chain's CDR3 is CAITSRREYGYTF. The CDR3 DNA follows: TGTGCCATAACGTCGAGGAGAGAGTATGGCTACACCTTC.

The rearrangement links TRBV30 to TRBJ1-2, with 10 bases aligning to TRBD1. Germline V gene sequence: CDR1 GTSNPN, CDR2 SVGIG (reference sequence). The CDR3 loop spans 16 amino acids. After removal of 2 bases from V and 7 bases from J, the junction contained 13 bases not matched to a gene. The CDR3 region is CAWSRLRGTGDGGYTF. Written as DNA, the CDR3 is TGTGCCTGGAGTCGACTACGAGGGACAGGGGATGGTGGCTACACCTTC.

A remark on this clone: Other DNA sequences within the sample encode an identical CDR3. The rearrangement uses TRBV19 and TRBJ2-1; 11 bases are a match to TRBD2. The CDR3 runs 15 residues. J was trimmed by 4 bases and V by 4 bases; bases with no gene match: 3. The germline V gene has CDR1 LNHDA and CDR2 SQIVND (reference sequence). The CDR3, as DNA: TGTGCCAGTAGTACCCGGACTAGCGGGTACAATGAGCAGTTCTTC. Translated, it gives CASSTRTSGYNEQFF.

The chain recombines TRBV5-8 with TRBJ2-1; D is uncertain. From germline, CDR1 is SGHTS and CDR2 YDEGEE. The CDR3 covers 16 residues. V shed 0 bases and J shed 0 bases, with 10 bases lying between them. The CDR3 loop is CASSLEATYSYNEQFF. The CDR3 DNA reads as TGTGCCAGCAGCTTGGAGGCGACGTACTCCTACAATGAGCAGTTCTTC.

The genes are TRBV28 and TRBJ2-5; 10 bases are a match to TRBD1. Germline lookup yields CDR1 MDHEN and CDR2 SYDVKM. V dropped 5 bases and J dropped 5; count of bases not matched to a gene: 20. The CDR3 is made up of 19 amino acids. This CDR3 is CASSDGTGDFRASLETQYF. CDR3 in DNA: TGTGCCAGCAGTGATGGGACAGGGGATTTTAGGGCTAGCCTGGAGACCCAGTACTTC. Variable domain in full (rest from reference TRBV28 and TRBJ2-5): DVKVTQSSRYLVKRTGEKVFLECVQDMDHENMFWYRQDPGLGLRLIYFSYDVKMKEKGDIPEGYSVSREKKERFSLILESASTNQTSMYLCASSDGTGDFRASLETQYFGPGTRLLVL.

The CDR3 protein is CATRGISGNTIYF. The CDR3 DNA follows: TGTGCCACACGGGGGATCTCTGGAAACACCATATATTTT. The chain joins TRBV10-3 to TRBJ1-3, with D perhaps matching TRBD1 (5 bases). The CDR3 covers 13 residues. V shed 10 bases and J shed 0 bases, with 10 bases lying between them. Germline CDR1 is ENHRY and CDR2 is SYGVKD.

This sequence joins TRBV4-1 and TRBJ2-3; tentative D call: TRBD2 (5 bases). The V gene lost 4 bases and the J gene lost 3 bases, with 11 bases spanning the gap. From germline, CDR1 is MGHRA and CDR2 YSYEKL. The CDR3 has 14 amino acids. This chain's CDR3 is CASSRQKRTDTQYF. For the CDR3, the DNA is TGCGCCAGCAGCCGCCAGAAGCGGACAGATACGCAGTATTTT.

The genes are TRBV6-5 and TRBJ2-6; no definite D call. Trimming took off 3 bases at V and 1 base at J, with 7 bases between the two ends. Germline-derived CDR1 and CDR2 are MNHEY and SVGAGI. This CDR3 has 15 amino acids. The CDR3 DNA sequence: TGTGCCAGCAGTTATTCTCCGTCTGGGGCCAACGTCCTGACTTTC. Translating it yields CASSYSPSGANVLTF.

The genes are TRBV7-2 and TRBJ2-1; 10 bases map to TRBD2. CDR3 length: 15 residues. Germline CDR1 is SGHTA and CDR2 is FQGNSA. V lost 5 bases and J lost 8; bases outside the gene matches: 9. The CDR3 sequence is CASSVTSGNSHEQFF. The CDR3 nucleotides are TGTGCCAGCAGCGTAACTAGCGGGAATTCTCATGAGCAGTTCTTC.

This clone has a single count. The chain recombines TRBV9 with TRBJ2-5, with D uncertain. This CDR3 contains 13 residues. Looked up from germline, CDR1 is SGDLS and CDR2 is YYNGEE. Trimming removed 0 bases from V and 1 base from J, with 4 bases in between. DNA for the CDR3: TGTGCCAGCAGCGTAGAGGGCCAAGAGACCCAGTACTTC. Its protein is CASSVEGQETQYF.

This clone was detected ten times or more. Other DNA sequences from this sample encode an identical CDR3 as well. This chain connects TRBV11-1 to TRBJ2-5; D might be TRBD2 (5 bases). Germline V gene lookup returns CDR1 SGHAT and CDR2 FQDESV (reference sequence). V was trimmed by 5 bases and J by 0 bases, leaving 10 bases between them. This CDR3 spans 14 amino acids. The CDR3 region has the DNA TGTGCCAGCAGCCGTCTAGCTAACCAAGAGACCCAGTACTTC. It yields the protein CASSRLANQETQYF.

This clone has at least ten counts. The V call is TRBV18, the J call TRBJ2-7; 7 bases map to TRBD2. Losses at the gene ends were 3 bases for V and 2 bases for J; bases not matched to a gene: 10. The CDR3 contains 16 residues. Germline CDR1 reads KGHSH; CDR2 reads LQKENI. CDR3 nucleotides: TGTGCCAGCTCACCTAACACCGGGACTAACACCTACGAGCAGTACTTC. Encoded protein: CASSPNTGTNTYEQYF.

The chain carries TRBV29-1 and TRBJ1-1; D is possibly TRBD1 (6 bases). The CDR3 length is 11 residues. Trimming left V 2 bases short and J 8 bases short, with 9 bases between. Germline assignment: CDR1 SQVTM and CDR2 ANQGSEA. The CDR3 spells CSVEWQGEAFF. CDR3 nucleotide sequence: TGCAGCGTTGAATGGCAGGGGGAAGCTTTCTTT. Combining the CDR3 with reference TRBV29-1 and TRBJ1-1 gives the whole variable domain SAVISQKPSRDICQRGTSLTIQCQVDSQVTMMFWYRQQPGQSLTLIATANQGSEATYESGFVIDKFPISRPNLTFSTLTVSNMSPEDSSIYLCSVEWQGEAFFGQGTRLTVV.

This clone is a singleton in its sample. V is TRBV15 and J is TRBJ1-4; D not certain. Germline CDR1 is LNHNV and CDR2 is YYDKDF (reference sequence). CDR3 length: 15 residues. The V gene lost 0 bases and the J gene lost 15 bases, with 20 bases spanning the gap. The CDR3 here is CATSRELISTEKVFF. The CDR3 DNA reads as TGTGCCACCAGCAGAGAGTTAATTTCAACTGAAAAGGTGTTTTTT.